One sample yielded the 20 T cell receptor beta chains listed below, sequenced in a study of blood T cell repertoires in COVID-19. This table comes from immunoSEQ multiplex PCR, and its TCRdb copy is limited to in-frame clones, with some not included. The data hold around 100,000 clones, with more than 65% observed a single time. The sample consisted of peripheral blood. The receptors were sampled from a man in his 70s with active or convalescent COVID-19.

This clone has only one observation. This sequence joins TRBV19 and TRBJ1-1, with D uncertain. Trimming pared 6 bases from V and 3 bases from J, leaving 14 bases between. The CDR3 is made up of 14 amino acids. Per the germline V gene, CDR1 is LNHDA and CDR2 is SQIVND (reference sequence). Here the CDR3 reads CASRRVNDYTEAFF. Here the CDR3 DNA reads TGTGCCAGTAGGAGGGTAAATGATTACACTGAAGCTTTCTTT.

V and J are TRBV30 and TRBJ1-2; no firm D call. This CDR3 region has 13 residues. With 0 bases removed from V and 3 bases from J, the gap between germline ends came to 8 bases. Germline V gene sequence: CDR1 GTSNPN, CDR2 SVGIG (reference sequence). CDR3 sequence: CAWSVQSYYGYTF. The CDR3, as DNA: TGTGCCTGGAGTGTACAGAGTTACTATGGCTACACCTTC.

CDR3 sequence (DNA): TGCGCCAGCAGCGGATCAGGGGCCCCTCAAGAGACCCAGTACTTC. It specifies CASSGSGAPQETQYF. V is TRBV5-1 and J is TRBJ2-5; tentative D call: TRBD1 (6 bases). With 4 bases removed from V and 2 bases from J, the gap between germline ends came to 15 bases. CDR1 and CDR2 from the germline V gene are SGHRS and YFSETQ. The CDR3 totals 15 residues.

This chain joins TRBV6-2 or TRBV6-3 and TRBJ2-7, with 10 positions matching TRBD1. This CDR3 region has 15 residues. The J segment lost 7 bases and the V segment lost 2 bases, leaving 8 bases of the junction unmatched. Germline CDR1 MNHEY, CDR2 SVGEGT. This chain's CDR3 is CASSYGGDRGREQYF. As DNA, the CDR3 is TGTGCCAGCAGTTACGGAGGGGACAGGGGAAGGGAGCAGTACTTC.

The chain joins TRBV19 to TRBJ1-1; a possible D gene is TRBD1 (5 bases). The V gene's germline CDR1 is LNHDA and CDR2 SQIVND (reference sequence). V was clipped by 7 bases and J by 4 bases, with 13 bases between them. The CDR3 is 13 residues long. In nucleotides, the CDR3 is TGTGCCAGTAAGGGTCCGGGGGGCACTGAAGCTTTCTTT. It is translated as CASKGPGGTEAFF.

This chain joins TRBV3-1 (or the pseudogene TRBV3-2) and TRBJ1-1; possibly TRBD1 for D (6 bases). Trimming took 4 bases from V and 4 from J, leaving 19 bases between them. CDR1 LGHDT and CDR2 YNNKEL come from the germline V gene (reference sequence). This CDR3 has 16 residues. This CDR3 is CASSRGGAGWGTEAFF. The CDR3 nucleotides read TGTGCCAGCAGCCGCGGGGGCGCGGGGTGGGGCACTGAAGCTTTCTTT.

This clone was detected once. V gene TRBV25-1 combines with J gene TRBJ2-7, with D possibly TRBD1 on 6 matching bases. V dropped 2 bases and J dropped 0 bases, with 11 bases sitting between them. CDR1 is MGHDK and CDR2 is SYGVNS in the germline V gene. There are 15 residues in the CDR3. Here the CDR3 reads CASSERTGNSYEQYF. In DNA, the CDR3 is TGTGCCAGCAGTGAACGAACAGGGAACTCCTACGAGCAGTACTTC.

The V gene is TRBV10-3, the J gene TRBJ2-7, with 7 positions matching TRBD2. The germline V gene encodes CDR1 ENHRY and CDR2 SYGVKD. This CDR3 contains 15 residues. V trimming: 1 base; J trimming: 2 bases; junction bases outside the gene matches: 5. The CDR3 DNA follows: TGTGCCATCAGTGAGTACGGGGGGAGCCCCTACGAGCAGTACTTC. Translating gives CAISEYGGSPYEQYF.

The J gene is TRBJ1-2, the V gene TRBV5-4; perhaps TRBD1 as D (6 bases). Trimming pared 2 bases from V and 3 bases from J, leaving 17 bases between. This CDR3 has 16 residues. Germline V gene sequence: CDR1 SGHNT, CDR2 YYREEE (reference sequence). CDR3 protein: CASSLGVDSSDYGYTF. CDR3 in DNA: TGTGCCAGCAGCTTAGGTGTGGACAGCTCGGACTATGGCTACACCTTC.

This rearrangement joins TRBV19 to TRBJ1-1, with 10 bases that match TRBD1. Germline CDR1 is LNHDA and CDR2 is SQIVND (reference sequence). The CDR3 length is 14 residues. V gave up 6 bases and J gave up 4 bases; unmatched junction bases: 5. This chain's CDR3 is CASRRQGAGTEAFF. In nucleotides, the CDR3 is TGTGCCAGTAGAAGACAGGGGGCGGGCACTGAAGCTTTCTTT. Using reference TRBV19 and TRBJ1-1 for the parts outside the CDR3, the full variable domain is DGGITQSPKYLFRKEGQNVTLSCEQNLNHDAMYWYRQDPGQGLRLIYYSQIVNDFQKGDIAEGYSVSREKKESFPLTVTSAQKNPTAFYLCASRRQGAGTEAFFGQGTRLTVV.

This clone has a handful of counts. The rearrangement links TRBV2 to TRBJ2-5, with 7 bases lining up with TRBD2. V was clipped by 6 bases and J by 4 bases; unmatched bases: 5. Looked up from germline, CDR1 is SNHLY and CDR2 is FYNNEI. The CDR3 sequence is 13 residues long. The CDR3 loop reads CASRKLAPETQYF. The CDR3 coding sequence is TGTGCCAGCAGGAAACTAGCGCCAGAGACCCAGTACTTC.

The chain's CDR3 is CASSSGLAGEFEQFF. Written as DNA, the CDR3 is TGTGCCAGCAGCTCGGGACTAGCGGGAGAGTTTGAGCAGTTCTTC. V usage is TRBV5-4 and J usage is TRBJ2-1, with 14 bases lining up with TRBD2. The germline V gene has CDR1 SGHNT and CDR2 YYREEE (reference sequence). The CDR3 contains 15 residues. J gave up 9 bases and V 3 bases, and 5 bases lay outside the gene matches. Drawing the rest from reference TRBV5-4 and TRBJ2-1, the complete variable domain is ETGVTQSPTHLIKTRGQQVTLRCSSQSGHNTVSWYQQALGQGPQFIFQYYREEENGRGNFPPRFSGLQFPNYSSELNVNALELDDSALYLCASSSGLAGEFEQFFGPGTRLTVL.

This clone was counted a few times. The chain couples TRBV11-2 to TRBJ2-2; the match to TRBD2 covers 9 bases. In germline, CDR1 is SGHAT, CDR2 FQNNGV. This CDR3 is built from 15 residues. Trimming at V came to 5 bases and at J to 7 bases, leaving 8 bases not matched to a gene. The CDR3 DNA follows: TGTGCCAGCAGCCCCGGGACTAGCCTCCTCGGGGAGCTGTTTTTT. Protein sequence: CASSPGTSLLGELFF. Using reference TRBV11-2 and TRBJ2-2 for the parts outside the CDR3, the full variable domain is EAGVAQSPRYKIIEKRQSVAFWCNPISGHATLYWYQQILGQGPKLLIQFQNNGVVDDSQLPKDRFSAERLKGVDSTLKIQPAKLEDSAVYLCASSPGTSLLGELFFGEGSRLTVL.

The chain has TRBV28 and TRBJ1-5; D not resolved. CDR3 length: 13 amino acids. The germline CDR1 and CDR2 sequences are MDHEN and SYDVKM. The V and J ends lost 2 bases and 5 bases respectively, with 7 bases between them. The CDR3, as DNA: TGTGCCAGCAGTTTAGACACAGATCAGCCCCAGCATTTT. It codes for CASSLDTDQPQHF.

The chain carries TRBV5-5 and TRBJ1-6; 11 bases map to TRBD1. This CDR3 has 16 amino acids. Germline trimming cut 4 bases from V and 9 bases from J; bases unmatched to any gene: 9. Germline V gene data show CDR1 as SGHKS and CDR2 as YYEKEE (reference sequence). The CDR3 region has the DNA TGTGCCAGCAGCACCCAAGAGGACAGGGGGCTTTCACCCCTCCACTTT. Amino acids: CASSTQEDRGLSPLHF.

The chain combines TRBV5-6 with TRBJ2-1; 8 positions match TRBD2. CDR3 length equals 15 residues. J gave up 7 bases and V 5 bases, and 11 bases lay outside the gene matches. CDR1 SGHDT and CDR2 YYEEEE come from the germline V gene. As DNA, the CDR3 is TGTGCCAGCAGGTCCGTACTAGCGGAACAAAATGAGCAGTTCTTC. It is translated as CASRSVLAEQNEQFF.

CDR3: CASGLAGIETQYF. CDR3 DNA sequence: TGTGCCAGCGGGCTAGCGGGGATTGAGACCCAGTACTTC. The chain combines TRBV27 with TRBJ2-5, with 9 bases matching TRBD2. Per germline, CDR1 MNHEY and CDR2 SMNVEV (reference sequence). The J segment lost 5 bases and the V segment lost 8 bases, leaving 6 bases of the junction unmatched. The CDR3 contains 13 residues.

The chain uses TRBV7-8 and TRBJ1-2, with D maybe TRBD1 (6 bases). Germline values: CDR1 SGHVS, CDR2 FQNEAQ. Trimming took 1 base from V and 4 from J, leaving 7 bases between them. The CDR3 spans 13 residues. CDR3 in amino acids: CASSLEGGYGYTF. CDR3 sequence (DNA): TGTGCCAGCAGCTTAGAAGGGGGCTATGGCTACACCTTC.

V usage is TRBV11-2 and J usage is TRBJ1-1, with D tentatively TRBD1 (5 bases). Germline V gene data show CDR1 as SGHAT and CDR2 as FQNNGV. This CDR3 is built from 14 residues. V dropped 4 bases and J dropped 1 base, with 10 bases sitting between them. The CDR3 coding sequence is TGTGCCAGCAGCTCCGCCAGGGCGAACACTGAAGCTTTCTTT. Protein: CASSSARANTEAFF.

This chain links TRBV6-1 with TRBJ2-1; the D is unclear. The CDR3 loop spans 13 amino acids. Germline V gene sequence: CDR1 MNHNS, CDR2 SASEGT. Trimming shortened V by 3 bases and J by 13 bases, and 16 bases separated the two germline ends. The CDR3 is CASSDGVTLPQFF. In DNA form, the CDR3 reads TGTGCCAGCAGTGATGGAGTGACTCTTCCCCAGTTCTTC.